This T cell receptor beta chain was documented in a study of graft-versus-host responses after intestinal transplantation. Study context: Multivisceral, liver-intestinal, or isolated intestinal grafts were transplanted into recipients. Induction using anti-thymocyte globulin, followed by tacrolimus and steroids for roughly 3 years, was given to all recipients. Overall study results and limits: There were GvH clones found in recipient marrow, and some of them appeared first in ileum or blood. Peak levels of circulating GvH clones tracked with early post-transplant HvG declines.

Measured with immunoSEQ multiplex PCR; TCRdb has only the in-frame clones, and not every one. The sample comprises about 130,000 clones, around 90% of which are singletons, and under 0.2% rests with the top ten. This clone occurred once. The antigen remains unidentified. V dropped 3 bases and J dropped 5; count of bases not matched to a gene: 4. CDR3 length: 15 residues. The germline CDR1 and CDR2 sequences are KGHSH and LQKENI. The specimen comprised unstimulated CD4+ T cells sorted from spleen or lymph node cells, sampled before intestinal transplant. This receptor was identified in a human donor who received an intestinal transplant. The V gene is TRBV18, the J gene TRBJ2-1, with 10 bases aligning to TRBD2. As DNA, the CDR3 is TGTGCCAGCTCACCCGGGACTAGCGCCGACAATGAGCAGTTCTTC. Translated: CASSPGTSADNEQFF. The variable domain in full, with the rest retrieved from reference TRBV18 and TRBJ2-1, is NAGVMQNPRHLVRRRGQEARLRCSPMKGHSHVYWYRQLPEEGLKFMVYLQKENIIDESGMPKERFSAEFPKEGPSILRIQQVVRGDSAAYFCASSPGTSADNEQFFGPGTRLTVL.